The sample holds one count of the clone carrying this T cell receptor (beta chain). The data stem from a study of Tregs in tolerant kidney transplant recipients. The nonmyeloablative bone marrow transplants came from related graft donors, with transient mixed chimerism. Profiled with immunoSEQ multiplex PCR; TCRdb holds only in-frame clones, not every one. This sample has about 21,000 clones, with over 70% found just once. The CDR3 length is 18 residues. V dropped 0 bases and J dropped 0; count of bases not matched to a gene: 7. Germline V lookup: CDR1 SQVTM, CDR2 ANQGSEA. This receptor was taken from a human patient who received a combined kidney and bone marrow transplant. Some T cells may originate from the graft donor. V gene TRBV29-1 combines with J gene TRBJ2-6, with TRBD1 identical over 8 bases. The material was CD8+ T cells from blood (PBMCs), obtained 6 months after the transplant. CDR3 sequence (DNA): TGCAGCGTTGAAGATTCGACAGGGGCCCACTCTGGGGCCAACGTCCTGACTTTC. Translation gives CSVEDSTGAHSGANVLTF.